The 28 T cell receptor beta chains presented below share a single source sample, sequenced in a study of cytomegalovirus exposure and HLA in healthy donors (dated by TCRdb to about 2017). The library relied on the immunoSEQ multiplex PCR assay. A mixture of 60 forward primers for TCR Vbeta segments and 13 reverse primers for TCR Jbeta segments was used in the multiplex PCR. TCRdb carries this immuneACCESS record with in-frame sequences only. Its versions omit some clonotypes, under half of them owing to an unresolved V gene in the studies checked, with the rest unexplained. The sample includes fewer than 95,000 clones, with 80% observed a single time. Around 2% of the sample is taken by the ten largest. Sequencing was done on a sample of PBMCs. The receptors originated from a man younger than 35 in good health and CMV-seronegative.

This chain connects TRBV6-5 to TRBJ2-5, with a tentative D call TRBD2 (8 bases). Trimming took 6 bases from V and 7 from J, leaving 18 bases between them. This CDR3 is built from 14 residues. Germline V lookup: CDR1 MNHEY, CDR2 SVGAGI. The CDR3 sequence is CASRPWDSGGTQYF. CDR3 in DNA: TGTGCCAGCAGACCATGGGACAGCGGGGGGACCCAGTACTTC.

This chain connects TRBV19 to TRBJ2-6; 7 bases line up with TRBD1. The V gene's germline CDR1 is LNHDA and CDR2 SQIVND (reference sequence). The CDR3 loop spans 20 amino acids. With 5 bases clipped from V and 1 base from J, the junction kept 17 bases outside the gene matches. CDR3 in DNA: TGTGCCAGTAGTCAGTCGGGACAGATCCCTTTTAAGTCTGGGGCCAACGTCCTGACTTTC. Its translation: CASSQSGQIPFKSGANVLTF. Variable domain in full (rest from reference TRBV19 and TRBJ2-6): DGGITQSPKYLFRKEGQNVTLSCEQNLNHDAMYWYRQDPGQGLRLIYYSQIVNDFQKGDIAEGYSVSREKKESFPLTVTSAQKNPTAFYLCASSQSGQIPFKSGANVLTFGAGSRLTVL.

The CDR3 region is CASSASSGGFNEQYF. The DNA of the CDR3 is TGTGCCAGCAGCGCCAGTAGCGGGGGGTTCAACGAGCAGTACTTC. This rearrangement joins TRBV5-4 to TRBJ2-7; 10 bases fit TRBD2. V was clipped by 4 bases and J by 5 bases; unmatched bases: 9. Germline CDR1 SGHNT, CDR2 YYREEE (reference sequence). The CDR3 covers 15 residues.

The chain has TRBV30 and TRBJ1-1, with TRBD1 identical over 10 bases. The CDR3 spans 17 residues. J was trimmed by 1 base and V by 2 bases; bases with no gene match: 10. Germline CDR1 is GTSNPN and CDR2 is SVGIG (reference sequence). DNA for the CDR3: TGTGCCTGGAGTACCCCTGGGACAGGGGCTAGGAACACTGAAGCTTTCTTT. This encodes CAWSTPGTGARNTEAFF.

A note on this clone: Other DNA sequences in this sample translate to the same CDR3. This chain uses TRBV6-5 with TRBJ2-7, with D maybe TRBD1 (5 bases). V was pared by 0 bases and J by 3 bases, with 6 bases between. This CDR3 contains 13 residues. From germline, CDR1 is MNHEY and CDR2 SVGAGI. The CDR3 region has the DNA TGTGCCAGCAGTTACTCTAGGGGCTACGAGCAGTACTTC. Its translation: CASSYSRGYEQYF.

The CDR3 nucleotides read TGTGCCAGCAGCCCCGGGGGGGGGATCGCATACGAGCAGTACTTC. It specifies CASSPGGGIAYEQYF. The J gene is TRBJ2-7, the V gene TRBV11-3, with TRBD2 matching over 8 bases. CDR3 length: 15 amino acids. Unmatched junction bases numbered 10, after V lost 5 bases and J lost 4 bases. The V gene's germline CDR1 is SGHNT and CDR2 YENEEA.

This clone was counted between two and nine times. This chain uses TRBV2 with TRBJ1-5; D not certain. Germline V gene lookup returns CDR1 SNHLY and CDR2 FYNNEI. The CDR3 loop spans 14 amino acids. The ends were cut back, 7 bases at V and 0 bases at J, with 10 bases in the middle. The CDR3, as DNA: TGTGCCAGCAATGGCCCTGATAGCAATCAGCCCCAGCATTTT. It is translated as CASNGPDSNQPQHF.

This clone was seen once. This chain connects TRBV7-2 to TRBJ2-7; 7 bases match TRBD1. V was clipped by 6 bases and J by 6 bases; unmatched bases: 11. Germline CDR1 is SGHTA and CDR2 is FQGNSA. CDR3 length: 14 residues. CDR3 DNA sequence: TGTGCCAGCAGTTCCCAGGGGACAGTAGGCGAGCAGTACTTC. Protein product: CASSSQGTVGEQYF.

This chain joins TRBV9 and TRBJ2-2; 9 positions agree with TRBD2. The germline V gene encodes CDR1 SGDLS and CDR2 YYNGEE. The V and J ends lost 0 bases and 9 bases, in that order; junction bases with no gene match: 6. The CDR3 length is 15 residues. The CDR3 is CASSVDASGARELFF. The CDR3 coding sequence is TGTGCCAGCAGCGTAGATGCTAGCGGGGCCCGGGAGCTGTTTTTT.

This chain connects TRBV5-5 to TRBJ2-7; D is possibly TRBD1 (6 bases). This CDR3 has 14 amino acids. Per the germline V gene, CDR1 is SGHKS and CDR2 is YYEKEE (reference sequence). Trimming shortened V by 1 base and J by 2 bases, and 10 bases separated the two germline ends. The CDR3 DNA reads as TGTGCCAGCAGCTTGTCTGGACAGACCTACGAGCAGTACTTC. Translation: CASSLSGQTYEQYF.

The rearrangement uses TRBV4-1 and TRBJ1-5, with 7 bases that match TRBD1. Germline CDR1 and CDR2: MGHRA and YSYEKL. V shed 1 base, J shed 7 bases, and the junction held 7 bases outside the gene matches. This CDR3 is 15 amino acids long. In DNA form, the CDR3 reads TGCGCCAGCAGCCAAGCCCTGACAGGGAAGCAGCCCCAGCATTTT. The encoded protein is CASSQALTGKQPQHF.

J is TRBJ2-7 and V is TRBV2; no firm D call. The CDR3 runs 12 residues. Germline V gene sequence: CDR1 SNHLY, CDR2 FYNNEI. Trimming stripped 5 bases from V and 1 base from J, with 6 bases between. The CDR3 nucleotides are TGTGCCAGCAGTACAGCTTCCTACGAGCAGTACTTC. Translating gives CASSTASYEQYF.

This chain connects TRBV6-5 to TRBJ1-4, with a weak D call TRBD1 (5 bases). The germline V and J ends were trimmed by 2 bases and 7 bases, with 14 bases remaining between them. The germline gives CDR1 MNHEY, CDR2 SVGAGI. The CDR3 contains 15 residues. CDR3 sequence (DNA): TGTGCCAGCAGTTACACGGGGGGTGAGAGTGAAAAACTGTTTTTT. Its translation is CASSYTGGESEKLFF.

Judged by abundance, this clone is medium-sized. This rearrangement joins TRBV5-6 to TRBJ2-7, with TRBD2 matching 11 bases. Germline assignment: CDR1 SGHDT and CDR2 YYEEEE. V was pared by 2 bases and J by 2 bases, with 3 bases of the junction left unmatched. This CDR3 has 15 residues. Here the CDR3 reads CASSFLAGGAYEQYF. DNA for the CDR3: TGTGCCAGCAGCTTCCTAGCGGGGGGCGCCTACGAGCAGTACTTC.

The chain combines TRBV18 with TRBJ1-5; TRBD1 might be the D (6 bases). With 2 bases removed from V and 0 bases from J, the gap between germline ends came to 20 bases. The CDR3 covers 19 residues. From germline, CDR1 is KGHSH and CDR2 LQKENI. CDR3 bases: TGTGCCAGCTCACCAACAAGTATTCAGGGGAAGTATAGCAATCAGCCCCAGCATTTT. It codes for CASSPTSIQGKYSNQPQHF.

Comment on this clone: The junction and the germline gene differ at one end; a read error may be behind it. The rearrangement uses TRBV7-9 and TRBJ2-7; D may be TRBD1 (5 bases). There are 14 residues in the CDR3. Germline V lookup: CDR1 SEHNR, CDR2 FQNEAQ (reference sequence). CDR3 in amino acids: CSSSLQQESYEQYF. In DNA, the CDR3 is TGTTCCAGCAGCTTACAACAGGAATCCTACGAGCAGTACTTC.

This clone was recorded a few times. The J gene is TRBJ2-4, the V gene TRBV4-1; 14 positions agree with TRBD2. This CDR3 region has 20 residues. Per the germline V gene, CDR1 is MGHRA and CDR2 is YSYEKL. The trim removed 4 bases at V and 0 bases at J, leaving 11 bases unmatched. The CDR3 DNA follows: TGCGCCAGCAGCCGTGCCCCGACTAGCGGGGGGGCACTAGCCAAAAACATTCAGTACTTC. It codes for CASSRAPTSGGALAKNIQYF.

The rearrangement uses TRBV16 and TRBJ2-1, with 9 bases identical to TRBD1. The ends lost 4 bases at V and 10 bases at J; junction bases unmatched: 5. The CDR3 runs 13 residues. Germline V CDR1 and CDR2: KGHSY, FQNENV. The CDR3 sequence is CASSRQGEREQFF. CDR3 bases: TGTGCCAGCAGCCGACAGGGGGAAAGGGAGCAGTTCTTC.

CDR3 loop: CASSSRGKPSTDTQYF. The CDR3 DNA reads TGTGCCAGCAGTTCCCGCGGGAAGCCTAGCACAGATACGCAGTATTTT. This chain uses TRBV6-5 with TRBJ2-3, with D perhaps matching TRBD2 (6 bases). The CDR3 totals 16 residues. The ends were cut back, 4 bases at V and 0 bases at J, with 14 bases in the middle. Germline assignment: CDR1 MNHEY and CDR2 SVGAGI.

The rearrangement links TRBV30 to TRBJ1-6; D gene ambiguous. In germline, CDR1 is GTSNPN, CDR2 SVGIG (reference sequence). Trimming stripped 0 bases from V and 15 bases from J, with 15 bases between. The CDR3 runs 13 residues. This CDR3 reads CAWSVSVVLHLHF. Written as DNA, the CDR3 is TGTGCCTGGAGTGTATCAGTGGTGCTCCACCTCCACTTT.

This chain joins TRBV7-9 and TRBJ1-3; D is perhaps TRBD1 (6 bases). Germline V CDR1 and CDR2: SEHNR, FQNEAQ (reference sequence). Between the trimmed V and J ends, which lost 5 bases and 3 bases, there was a span of 17 bases. CDR3 length: 16 amino acids. CDR3 coding DNA: TGTGCCAGCAGCCTACAGGGTTTATTCGTTGGAAACACCATATATTTT. Protein product: CASSLQGLFVGNTIYF. Combining the CDR3 with reference TRBV7-9 and TRBJ1-3 gives the whole variable domain DTGVSQNPRHKITKRGQNVTFRCDPISEHNRLYWYRQTLGQGPEFLTYFQNEAQLEKSRLLSDRFSAERPKGSFSTLEIQRTEQGDSAMYLCASSLQGLFVGNTIYFGEGSWLTVV.

The CDR3 DNA follows: TGCGCCAGCAGCTCGGACAGGCCGTTCTCCTACAATGAGCAGTTCTTC. Encoded protein: CASSSDRPFSYNEQFF. J is TRBJ2-1 and V is TRBV5-1; 7 nucleotides agree with TRBD1. The CDR3 is 16 residues long. Germline CDR1 is SGHRS and CDR2 is YFSETQ. After removal of 3 bases from V and 0 bases from J, the junction contained 6 bases not matched to a gene.

The J gene is TRBJ2-3, the V gene TRBV5-1, with 11 nucleotides matching TRBD2. CDR3 length: 16 residues. Germline trimming cut 7 bases from V and 5 bases from J; bases unmatched to any gene: 12. The V gene's germline CDR1 is SGHRS and CDR2 YFSETQ. The CDR3 DNA is TGCGCCAGCCTAACAGGTAGCGGGGGGGCCTTAGATACGCAGTATTTT. The encoded protein is CASLTGSGGALDTQYF.

This chain joins TRBV6-5 and TRBJ2-1; TRBD2 aligns across 7 bases. V lost 4 bases, J lost 4 bases, and 10 bases stayed unmatched. The CDR3 covers 16 residues. Germline CDR1 and CDR2: MNHEY and SVGAGI. The CDR3 bases are TGTGCCAGCAGTTCCCTTTCGGGGGGACCATACAATGAGCAGTTCTTC. Its translation is CASSSLSGGPYNEQFF.

This clone came up once. At one of its ends the junction is not consistent with the germline gene, which may arise from a read error. The V and J genes are TRBV7-9 and TRBJ2-2; D might be TRBD1 (5 bases). This CDR3 contains 15 residues. CDR1 is SEHNR, CDR2 FQNEAQ, per germline (reference sequence). For the CDR3, the DNA is TGTTCCAGCAGCTTAGAAGCAGGGCACACCGGGGAGCTGTTTTTT. Its protein product is CSSSLEAGHTGELFF.

This clone has just a few counts. This chain uses TRBV27 with TRBJ1-6; no reliable D call. Germline CDR1 reads MNHEY; CDR2 reads SMNVEV (reference sequence). This CDR3 contains 15 residues. Deletions cut 0 bases from V and 6 bases from J, with 9 bases between. The CDR3: CASSLSVTGNSPLHF. DNA of the CDR3: TGTGCCAGCAGTTTATCAGTAACGGGTAATTCACCCCTCCACTTT.

The chain carries TRBV6-1 and TRBJ2-3, with D possibly being TRBD2 (5 bases). Between the trimmed V and J ends, which lost 6 bases and 4 bases, there was a span of 14 bases. The CDR3 sequence is 14 residues long. Germline-derived CDR1 and CDR2 are MNHNS and SASEGT. The CDR3 here is CASSLGPGADTQYF. The CDR3 DNA follows: TGTGCCAGCAGCCTCGGGCCCGGGGCAGATACGCAGTATTTT.

Note on this clone: Other DNA sequences in this sample translate to the same CDR3. The rearrangement uses TRBV19 and TRBJ2-1, with D possibly matching TRBD2 (5 bases). The V end was cut by 5 bases, the J end by 6 bases, with 17 bases between. Per the germline V gene, CDR1 is LNHDA and CDR2 is SQIVND (reference sequence). This CDR3 comprises 15 residues. In nucleotides, the CDR3 is TGTGCCAGTAGTCCCCGTGGAGGTTTTGCCAATGAGCAGTTCTTC. Translated: CASSPRGGFANEQFF.